The entry below describes one T cell receptor (beta chain). Its antigen remains unidentified. The data are from a study of shared clonotypes between healthy human individuals. Execution of the assay was at deep level. The table came from immunoSEQ multiplex PCR; TCRdb's copy has only in-frame clones and leaves some out. This table has hundreds of thousands of clones, 95% to 97% appearing once. Notes on the study in general: Clonotype sharing among donors was expected to depend on sequencing depth.

Terminally differentiated effector memory CD45RA+ cells were excluded from the naive CD8 cells, which were CD45RO-negative and positively selected for CCR7. The TCR was taken from a woman in her thirties in good health. The sequencing sample was made of naive CD8+ T cells sorted from blood.

This chain's CDR3 is CASSPTSGSEQFF. The CDR3 DNA reads TGCGCCAGCAGCCCCACGAGCGGGAGTGAGCAGTTCTTC. The genes are TRBV5-1 and TRBJ2-1; 8 bases align to TRBD2. This CDR3 contains 13 residues. Looked up from germline, CDR1 is SGHRS and CDR2 is YFSETQ. The V and J ends lost 4 bases and 9 bases, in that order; junction bases with no gene match: 6.